This T cell receptor beta chain was sequenced in a study of blood T cells in healthy people across ages. The CDR3 covers 13 residues. The V gene's germline CDR1 is SNHLY and CDR2 FYNNEI. Deletions cut 0 bases from V and 10 bases from J, with 13 bases between. Aged about 6 to 95, donors were systemically healthy Caucasians from Russia. It was with a sample-barcoded 5' primer and a J-beta primer mix that a second PCR of about 6 to 11 cycles was run. Each cDNA was tagged by a template-switch adaptor containing 12 random nucleotides. TCRdb processed the 5' RACE reads anew with MiXCR; each CDR3 protein has one entry. The sample lists under 2,000,000 distinct CDR3 sequences, 49% occurring once.

The rearrangement links TRBV2 to TRBJ2-7; either TRBD1 or TRBD2 may fit D (5 bases each). The clonotype was recovered from a woman between 40 and 50 years old in good health. The sample comprised blood. DNA of the CDR3: TGTGCCAGCAGTGAAGCCATGGGGGTGTACCAGTACTTC. This translates into CASSEAMGVYQYF.